This TCR beta chain was profiled in a study of T cell responses to AZD1222 COVID-19 vaccine. Measured with immunoSEQ multiplex PCR; TCRdb has only the in-frame clones, and not every one. The sample shows about 140,000 clones, roughly nine tenths of them seen only once. CDR1 and CDR2 (germline): ENHRY, SYGVKD. V lost 11 bases and J lost 3; bases outside the gene matches: 12. There are 14 residues in the CDR3. The receptor was derived from an adult in good health. The sample was peripheral blood, taken on day 0 of AZD1222 vaccination. V is TRBV10-3 and J is TRBJ2-7; TRBD1 matches 8 bases. The DNA for the CDR3 is TGTGCCTCAACGGCCGAGACAGGGGACTACGAGCAGTACTTC. Translating gives CASTAETGDYEQYF.